The TCR beta chain under discussion was sequenced for a study of cytomegalovirus exposure and HLA in healthy donors. Unmatched junction bases numbered 8, after V lost 4 bases and J lost 5 bases. The CDR3 extends over 16 amino acids. Germline V gives CDR1 ENHRY, CDR2 SYGVKD. Primers: 60 Vbeta forward and 13 Jbeta reverse. Method: immunoSEQ multiplex PCR; TCRdb's copy keeps in-frame clones and lacks some. This sample's clone table lists roughly 110,000 clones. Points on this clone: Its antigen is still unknown.

Whole-study findings and limits: Later analysis suggested most CMV-associated TCR beta chains were HLA-restricted. In a later analysis, at a false discovery rate of 0.05, approximately 18,000 TCR beta sequences were associated with HLA alleles.

Sequencing was done on a sample of PBMCs. The source of this sequence is a man aged 25-40 years in good health and CMV-seronegative. This chain joins TRBV10-3 and TRBJ2-3, with TRBD2 matching 11 bases. CDR3 in DNA: TGTGCCATCAGTGTTGTAGCGGGGGGGCAGGGAGATACGCAGTATTTT. Translation gives CAISVVAGGQGDTQYF.